The 16 T cell receptor beta chains below all came from one sample that was sequenced in a study of monozygotic twins with inflammatory bowel disease. TCRdb processed the 5' RACE reads again and assigns one entry to each CDR3 protein, with no DNA. This table holds over 100,000 distinct CDR3 sequences. The sequencing input was blood. The receptors shown here come from a human donor with ulcerative colitis or Crohn's disease, or a healthy co-twin of an affected twin (not recorded which).

This rearrangement joins TRBV28 to TRBJ2-1; TCRdb reports TRBD1, a call that lacks DNA to check it against. The germline V gene has CDR1 MDHEN and CDR2 SYDVKM. This CDR3 comprises 12 residues. The CDR3 reads CASWDRLNEQFF.

The chain carries TRBV5-5 and TRBJ2-4; TCRdb designates TRBD1, a call that cannot be tested without DNA. The CDR3 has 17 amino acids. The germline CDR1 and CDR2 sequences are SGHKS and YYEKEE (reference sequence). CDR3 protein: CASSLVGGRRAKNIQYF.

This chain links TRBV27 with TRBJ2-3; TCRdb's assignment of TRBD1 cannot be checked, as there is no DNA. This CDR3 has 15 amino acids. Germline V gives CDR1 MNHEY, CDR2 SMNVEV (reference sequence). CDR3 residues: CASSSGQGVTDTQYF.

The V and J genes are TRBV29-1 and TRBJ2-7; lacking DNA, the TRBD2 call made by TCRdb goes unchecked. CDR3 size: 14 residues. Germline V gene sequence: CDR1 SQVTM, CDR2 ANQGSEA. This CDR3 is CSVEGDGETYEQYF.

The chain carries TRBV2 and TRBJ2-1; TCRdb proposes TRBD1, but this gene call is untestable without DNA. This CDR3 has 17 residues. Germline CDR1 and CDR2: SNHLY and FYNNEI. The chain's CDR3 is CASSQQRDRGVGNEQFF.

The rearrangement joins TRBV5-6 to TRBJ1-1; absent DNA, TCRdb's TRBD1 call cannot be checked. The germline V gene has CDR1 SGHDT and CDR2 YYEEEE. This CDR3 comprises 17 residues. The CDR3 reads CASSLTRNRAKLNEAFF. The full variable domain, its missing parts supplied by reference TRBV5-6 and TRBJ1-1, is DAGVTQSPTHLIKTRGQQVTLRCSPKSGHDTVSWYQQALGQGPQFIFQYYEEEERQRGNFPDRFSGHQFPNYSSELNVNALLLGDSALYLCASSLTRNRAKLNEAFFGQGTRLTVV.

The chain carries TRBV6-5 and TRBJ1-1; TCRdb returns TRBD1, unconfirmable since there is no DNA. The CDR3 extends over 12 amino acids. The germline V gene has CDR1 MNHEY and CDR2 SVGAGI. This chain's CDR3 is CASSSRQGDLFF.

J is TRBJ2-1 and V is TRBV5-4; the TCRdb D gene call, TRBD1, has no DNA to confirm it. Germline CDR1 reads SGHNT; CDR2 reads YYREEE (reference sequence). The CDR3 is 15 residues long. CDR3 protein: CASSPTGENGNEQFF.

The chain joins TRBV9 to TRBJ1-1; TCRdb indicates TRBD1, and absent DNA this call remains unverified. Germline V gives CDR1 SGDLS, CDR2 YYNGEE. This CDR3 is 15 amino acids long. The CDR3 reads CASNKGLTGSTEAFF.

The CDR3 protein is CSVEDRFRTSEAEQFF. The chain links TRBV29-1 to TRBJ2-1; the D gene TCRdb calls, TRBD2, cannot be checked with no DNA. The length of the CDR3 is 16 residues. The germline CDR1 and CDR2 sequences are SQVTM and ANQGSEA.

The CDR3 is CASSRQAKGGYGYTF. V gene TRBV6-1 combines with J gene TRBJ1-2; the TRBD1 assignment by TCRdb is unverifiable without DNA. Germline V gives CDR1 MNHNS, CDR2 SASEGT. The length of the CDR3 is 15 residues.

V is TRBV7-2 and J is TRBJ2-1; TCRdb's D call of TRBD1 is untestable without DNA. The CDR3 runs 14 residues. Germline V CDR1 and CDR2: SGHTA, FQGNSA. The CDR3 sequence is CASSDGRGSHEQFF.

This chain uses TRBV5-1 with TRBJ2-5; TCRdb returns TRBD1, unconfirmable since there is no DNA. The CDR3 totals 16 residues. Germline CDR1 SGHRS, CDR2 YFSETQ. CDR3 loop: CASSPRTEAIQETQYF.

The J gene is TRBJ2-5, the V gene TRBV5-1; TCRdb designates TRBD1, a call that cannot be tested without DNA. Germline loops: CDR1 SGHRS, CDR2 YFSETQ. This CDR3 has 16 amino acids. This CDR3 is CASSSRGQGLKETQYF.

This rearrangement joins TRBV5-1 to TRBJ1-1; without DNA, the TCRdb call of TRBD1 cannot be checked. The CDR3 is made up of 14 amino acids. Germline CDR1 and CDR2: SGHRS and YFSETQ. The CDR3 region is CATGLGGEGTEAFF.

CDR3 residues: CSASRGEDWNEQFF. This chain connects TRBV20-1 to TRBJ2-1; TCRdb's D gene call, TRBD2, goes unchecked for lack of DNA. The CDR3 sequence is 14 residues long. The germline gives CDR1 DFQATT, CDR2 SNEGSKA (reference sequence).